The rows below give T cell receptor beta chains drawn from one sample of a study of cytomegalovirus exposure and HLA in healthy donors. Data came from immunoSEQ multiplex PCR; TCRdb stores just in-frame clones and leaves some out. The sample yields approximately 110,000 clones, about 93% seen once. Sequencing used PBMCs. All receptors come from a woman aged 18-35 years in good health and CMV-seronegative. Each CDR3 is given with its conserved first and last residue. The order of the fields is clone size, D gene, J gene, V gene, CDR3 DNA, CDR3 protein. The D gene is left open where the match is weak. Some rows mark clone size as missing; the rest say once, few, many or name a class of expanded clone.

abundance: once; d_gene: TRBD2; j_gene: TRBJ2-7; v_gene: TRBV4-1; CDR3nt: TGCGCCAGCAGCCTAAGGGGCGGGAGCGGGCTAAGCTCCTACGAGCAGTACTTC; CDR3aa: CASSLRGGSGLSSYEQYF
abundance: NA; d_gene: TRBD1; j_gene: TRBJ1-2; v_gene: TRBV5-5; CDR3nt: TGTGCCAGCAGCTTGCGGACAGGATTCTATGGCTACACCTTC; CDR3aa: CASSLRTGFYGYTF
abundance: NA; d_gene: NA; j_gene: TRBJ2-1; v_gene: TRBV6-4; CDR3nt: TGTGCCAGCAGCGAGGGGGGGACAGGAGACTACAATGAGCAGTTCTTC; CDR3aa: CASSEGGTGDYNEQFF
abundance: NA; d_gene: NA; j_gene: TRBJ2-5; v_gene: TRBV18; CDR3nt: TGTGCCAGCTCGATAGTAGAGACCCAGTACTTC; CDR3aa: CASSIVETQYF
abundance: once; d_gene: TRBD1; j_gene: TRBJ1-3; v_gene: TRBV7-2; CDR3nt: TGTGCCAGCAGCGTAGACAGGGATGGAAACACCATATATTTT; CDR3aa: CASSVDRDGNTIYF
abundance: NA; d_gene: TRBD1; j_gene: TRBJ2-7; v_gene: TRBV5-6; CDR3nt: TGTGCCAGCAGCTCCGCCGGGACAGGGTACATCGAGCAGTACTTC; CDR3aa: CASSSAGTGYIEQYF
abundance: NA; d_gene: TRBD1; j_gene: TRBJ2-1; v_gene: TRBV5-4; CDR3nt: TGTGCCAGCAGCCTCCGCGGACAGGGTCGCAATGAGCAGTTCTTC; CDR3aa: CASSLRGQGRNEQFF
abundance: NA; d_gene: TRBD2; j_gene: TRBJ2-3; v_gene: TRBV30; CDR3nt: TGTGCCTGCGACCTCCTAGCGGGGGCCACAGATACGCAGTATTTT; CDR3aa: CACDLLAGATDTQYF
abundance: NA; d_gene: NA; j_gene: TRBJ1-4; v_gene: TRBV6-6; CDR3nt: TGTGCCAGCAGATACTCGACGGAGGATGAAAAACTGTTTTTT; CDR3aa: CASRYSTEDEKLFF
abundance: once; d_gene: NA; j_gene: TRBJ1-2; v_gene: TRBV11-2; CDR3nt: TGTGCCAGCAGCTTAGTGCTCGGGGGAGAAAGCTATGGCTACACCTTC; CDR3aa: CASSLVLGGESYGYTF
abundance: NA; d_gene: TRBD1; j_gene: TRBJ2-2; v_gene: TRBV10-1; CDR3nt: TGCGCCAGCAGTGGGGGACAGGGAACCGGGGAGCTGTTTTTT; CDR3aa: CASSGGQGTGELFF
abundance: NA; d_gene: TRBD1; j_gene: TRBJ1-3; v_gene: TRBV5-1; CDR3nt: TGCGCCAGCAGCCCCCGGGACAGCGGAAACACCATATATTTT; CDR3aa: CASSPRDSGNTIYF
abundance: NA; d_gene: NA; j_gene: TRBJ2-3; v_gene: TRBV2; CDR3nt: TGTGCCAGCAGTGAAAGGGCCGGGGGTCGCACAGATACGCAGTATTTT; CDR3aa: CASSERAGGRTDTQYF
abundance: NA; d_gene: NA; j_gene: TRBJ2-1; v_gene: TRBV29-1; CDR3nt: TGCAGCGTTGAATGGACTAATAACAATGAGCAGTTCTTC; CDR3aa: CSVEWTNNNEQFF
abundance: NA; d_gene: TRBD1; j_gene: TRBJ2-3; v_gene: TRBV7-6; CDR3nt: TGTGCCAGCAGCCATCGACAGGGGGCCGGCACAGATACGCAGTATTTT; CDR3aa: CASSHRQGAGTDTQYF
abundance: NA; d_gene: NA; j_gene: TRBJ1-1; v_gene: TRBV2; CDR3nt: TGTGCCAGCTCTGAAGGGTTAGAGACTGAAGCTTTCTTT; CDR3aa: CASSEGLETEAFF
abundance: NA; d_gene: NA; j_gene: TRBJ2-3; v_gene: TRBV29-1; CDR3nt: TGCAGCCTTAGGGGGGGAAGCACAGATACGCAGTATTTT; CDR3aa: CSLRGGSTDTQYF
abundance: NA; d_gene: NA; j_gene: TRBJ1-5; v_gene: TRBV30; CDR3nt: TGTGCCTGGAGTGAAGGGGCGTTAAATCAGCCCCAGCATTTT; CDR3aa: CAWSEGALNQPQHF
abundance: NA; d_gene: NA; j_gene: TRBJ1-4; v_gene: TRBV7-6; CDR3nt: TGTGCCAGCAGCTTAAGGTCGGGAGAAAGGTACACTAATGAAAAACTGTTTTTT; CDR3aa: CASSLRSGERYTNEKLFF
abundance: NA; d_gene: NA; j_gene: TRBJ2-3; v_gene: TRBV28; CDR3nt: TGTGCCAGCAGTCCGCGGGCGTCCAGCACAGATACGCAGTATTTT; CDR3aa: CASSPRASSTDTQYF
abundance: NA; d_gene: NA; j_gene: TRBJ1-1; v_gene: TRBV2; CDR3nt: TGTGCCAGCAGTCCAGCCAGGGGAGATCGAGCTTTCTTT; CDR3aa: CASSPARGDRAFF
abundance: NA; d_gene: TRBD1; j_gene: TRBJ2-3; v_gene: TRBV2; CDR3nt: TGTGCCCTAAAGGGGACAGATATTCAATTAACGCAGTATTTT; CDR3aa: CALKGTDIQLTQYF
abundance: NA; d_gene: NA; j_gene: TRBJ1-1; v_gene: TRBV2; CDR3nt: TGTGCCAGCAGCGGGGAACCCAACACTGAAGCTTTCTTT; CDR3aa: CASSGEPNTEAFF
abundance: once; d_gene: NA; j_gene: TRBJ1-5; v_gene: TRBV4-1; CDR3nt: TGCGCCAGCAGGCCACAGGAAAACAATCAGCCCCAGCATTTT; CDR3aa: CASRPQENNQPQHF
abundance: NA; d_gene: NA; j_gene: TRBJ1-4; v_gene: TRBV6-1; CDR3nt: TGTGCCGTAGGGGCGAAGCAGTCAAATGAAAAACTGTTTTTT; CDR3aa: CAVGAKQSNEKLFF
abundance: NA; d_gene: NA; j_gene: TRBJ2-2; v_gene: TRBV5-1; CDR3nt: TGCGCCAGCAGCCTACAGGGATCGAACACCGGGGAGCTGTTTTTT; CDR3aa: CASSLQGSNTGELFF
abundance: NA; d_gene: TRBD1; j_gene: TRBJ2-5; v_gene: TRBV28; CDR3nt: TGTGCCAGCAGTCCCTCCCGGGACAGGGGGCGGGAGACCCAGTACTTC; CDR3aa: CASSPSRDRGRETQYF
abundance: NA; d_gene: TRBD1; j_gene: TRBJ1-2; v_gene: TRBV5-1; CDR3nt: TGCGCCAGCAGCCCAATGGGACAGGGTACTATGTTCGGCTACACCTTC; CDR3aa: CASSPMGQGTMFGYTF
abundance: NA; d_gene: NA; j_gene: TRBJ2-7; v_gene: TRBV7-9; CDR3nt: TGTGCCAGCAGCTTAGCGGCGGGGCCTTACTACGAGCAGTACTTC; CDR3aa: CASSLAAGPYYEQYF
abundance: NA; d_gene: NA; j_gene: TRBJ1-5; v_gene: TRBV19; CDR3nt: TGTGCCAGTAGTCTCCGACTGGGGAGGGATCAGCCCCAGCATTTT; CDR3aa: CASSLRLGRDQPQHF
abundance: NA; d_gene: TRBD2; j_gene: TRBJ2-1; v_gene: TRBV29-1; CDR3nt: TGCAGCGTTGAACGCGGGGCTAGCGGGTTGAATGAGCAGTTCTTC; CDR3aa: CSVERGASGLNEQFF
abundance: NA; d_gene: TRBD2; j_gene: TRBJ2-1; v_gene: TRBV27; CDR3nt: TGTGCCAGCAGTTCAGGTCTAGCGGGAGGGAATGAGCAGTTCTTC; CDR3aa: CASSSGLAGGNEQFF
abundance: NA; d_gene: NA; j_gene: TRBJ1-2; v_gene: TRBV2; CDR3nt: TGTGCCAGCAAGATAGGGGTTTATGGCTACACCTTC; CDR3aa: CASKIGVYGYTF
abundance: NA; d_gene: NA; j_gene: TRBJ2-7; v_gene: TRBV5-1; CDR3nt: TGCGCCAGCAGCTTAGAAACGGGCGAGCAGTACTTC; CDR3aa: CASSLETGEQYF
abundance: NA; d_gene: NA; j_gene: TRBJ1-1; v_gene: TRBV30; CDR3nt: TGTGCCTGGAACAGGGAAATGAACACTGAAGCTTTCTTT; CDR3aa: CAWNREMNTEAFF
abundance: NA; d_gene: TRBD1; j_gene: TRBJ1-1; v_gene: TRBV7-9; CDR3nt: TGTGCCAGCAGCTCCCCTGACAGGGCCCACCAAGCTTTCTTT; CDR3aa: CASSSPDRAHQAFF
abundance: NA; d_gene: NA; j_gene: TRBJ1-4; v_gene: TRBV4-1; CDR3nt: TGCGCCAGCAACCCCGGGGGAGGCTATGAAAAACTGTTTTTT; CDR3aa: CASNPGGGYEKLFF
abundance: NA; d_gene: TRBD1; j_gene: TRBJ1-2; v_gene: TRBV28; CDR3nt: TGTGCCAGCAGTCCTCATACCTTCAGGGGACAGGCGGGGGGCTACACCTTC; CDR3aa: CASSPHTFRGQAGGYTF
abundance: NA; d_gene: NA; j_gene: TRBJ1-4; v_gene: TRBV10-1; CDR3nt: TGCGCCAGCAGTAGGGGGGGAGATGAAAAACTGTTTTTT; CDR3aa: CASSRGGDEKLFF
abundance: NA; d_gene: TRBD2; j_gene: TRBJ2-3; v_gene: TRBV27; CDR3nt: TGTGCCAGCAGTTTCCAAAAACTAGCGGGATATGCAGATACGCAGTATTTT; CDR3aa: CASSFQKLAGYADTQYF
abundance: NA; d_gene: NA; j_gene: TRBJ1-5; v_gene: TRBV5-5; CDR3nt: TGTGCCAGCAGCTTGGGACAGGTCAATCAGCCCCAGCATTTT; CDR3aa: CASSLGQVNQPQHF
abundance: NA; d_gene: TRBD2; j_gene: TRBJ2-1; v_gene: TRBV5-1; CDR3nt: TGCGCCAGCAGCACCGGGACTAGCGGGTCGGACAATGAGCAGTTCTTC; CDR3aa: CASSTGTSGSDNEQFF
abundance: NA; d_gene: NA; j_gene: TRBJ1-5; v_gene: TRBV19; CDR3nt: TGTGCCAGTAGTATGGCGAGGGCTCGGAGCAATCAGCCCCAGCATTTT; CDR3aa: CASSMARARSNQPQHF
abundance: NA; d_gene: TRBD1; j_gene: TRBJ2-4; v_gene: TRBV29-1; CDR3nt: TGCAGCGCTTTATACAGGGGTAAACACATAGCCAAAAACATTCAGTACTTC; CDR3aa: CSALYRGKHIAKNIQYF
abundance: NA; d_gene: NA; j_gene: TRBJ1-1; v_gene: TRBV11-2; CDR3nt: TGTGCCAGCAGCTTATCGGGTGTTGAAGCTTTCTTT; CDR3aa: CASSLSGVEAFF
abundance: NA; d_gene: NA; j_gene: TRBJ1-5; v_gene: TRBV5-5; CDR3nt: TGTGCCAGCAGCGCCCATGGCGGTTACGGTCAGCCCCAGCATTTT; CDR3aa: CASSAHGGYGQPQHF
abundance: NA; d_gene: NA; j_gene: TRBJ2-3; v_gene: TRBV6-4; CDR3nt: TGTGCCAGCAGCCGGGGGGGACAGGGAACAGATACGCAGTATTTT; CDR3aa: CASSRGGQGTDTQYF
abundance: NA; d_gene: NA; j_gene: TRBJ2-7; v_gene: TRBV9; CDR3nt: TGTGCCAGCAGCGCGACAGGCTACGAGCAGTACTTC; CDR3aa: CASSATGYEQYF
abundance: NA; d_gene: NA; j_gene: TRBJ1-5; v_gene: TRBV30; CDR3nt: TGTGCCTGGAACAGGGATAGTCGGCCCCAGCATTTT; CDR3aa: CAWNRDSRPQHF
abundance: NA; d_gene: TRBD1; j_gene: TRBJ1-1; v_gene: TRBV5-4; CDR3nt: TGTGCCAGCAGTTCCGACAGGGGAGAGATGTTGAGCACTGAAGCTTTCTTT; CDR3aa: CASSSDRGEMLSTEAFF
abundance: NA; d_gene: NA; j_gene: TRBJ1-6; v_gene: TRBV9; CDR3nt: TGTGCCAGCAGCGCTACCGGGACCGGAGGGGAAAGGTCCCTCCACTTT; CDR3aa: CASSATGTGGERSLHF
abundance: NA; d_gene: TRBD2; j_gene: TRBJ2-7; v_gene: TRBV4-1; CDR3nt: TGCGCCAGCAGCCTCCTAGGGGGACTAGCAGATTCCTACGAGCAGTACTTC; CDR3aa: CASSLLGGLADSYEQYF
abundance: NA; d_gene: NA; j_gene: TRBJ2-5; v_gene: TRBV5-1; CDR3nt: TGCGCCAGCAGCCCGAGCATCGGAGAGACCCAGTACTTC; CDR3aa: CASSPSIGETQYF